This T cell receptor (beta chain) was identified during a study of PD-L1 blockade in urothelial cancer. Sequencing used immunoSEQ multiplex PCR; TCRdb keeps in-frame clones, though not all of them. Here the sample spans tens of thousands of clones, more than 65% being singletons. This sample's time point: pretreatment peripheral blood. The specimen was PBMCs, collected around atezolizumab (anti-PD-L1) treatment. The TCR comes from a man in his 70s with urothelial cancer.

The CDR3 protein is CASSSPSGVITDTQYF. The CDR3 bases are TGTGCCAGCAGCTCACCTAGCGGGGTAATCACAGATACGCAGTATTTT. The chain couples TRBV5-4 to TRBJ2-3; 9 positions match TRBD2. The CDR3 totals 16 residues. With V trimmed by 3 bases and J by 2 bases, 7 bases remained unmatched. The germline V gene encodes CDR1 SGHNT and CDR2 YYREEE (reference sequence).